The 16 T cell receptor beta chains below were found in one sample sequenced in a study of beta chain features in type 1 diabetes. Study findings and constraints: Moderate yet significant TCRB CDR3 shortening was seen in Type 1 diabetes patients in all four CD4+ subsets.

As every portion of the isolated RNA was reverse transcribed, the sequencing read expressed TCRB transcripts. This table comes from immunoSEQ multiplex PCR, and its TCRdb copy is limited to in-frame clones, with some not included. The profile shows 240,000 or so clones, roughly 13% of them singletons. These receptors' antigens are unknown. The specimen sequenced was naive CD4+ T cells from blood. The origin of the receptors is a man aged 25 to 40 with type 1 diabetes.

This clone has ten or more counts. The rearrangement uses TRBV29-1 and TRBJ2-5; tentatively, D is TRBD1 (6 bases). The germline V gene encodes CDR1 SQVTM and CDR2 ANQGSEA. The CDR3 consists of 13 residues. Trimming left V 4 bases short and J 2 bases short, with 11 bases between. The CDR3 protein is CSVARDTQETQYF. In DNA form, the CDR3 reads TGCAGCGTTGCCCGGGACACTCAAGAGACCCAGTACTTC.

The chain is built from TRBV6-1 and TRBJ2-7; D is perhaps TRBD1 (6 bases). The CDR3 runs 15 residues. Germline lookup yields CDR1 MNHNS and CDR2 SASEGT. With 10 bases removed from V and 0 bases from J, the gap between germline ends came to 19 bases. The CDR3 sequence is CATYRGQRSSYEQYF. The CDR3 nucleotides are TGTGCCACCTACCGAGGACAGAGGAGCTCCTACGAGCAGTACTTC.

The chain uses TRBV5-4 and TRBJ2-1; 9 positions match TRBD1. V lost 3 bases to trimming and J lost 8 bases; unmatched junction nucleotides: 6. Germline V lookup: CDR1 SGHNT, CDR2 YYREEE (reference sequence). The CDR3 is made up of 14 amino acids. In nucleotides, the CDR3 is TGTGCCAGCAGCTCATGGGGACAGGGAGATGAGCAGTTCTTC. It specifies CASSSWGQGDEQFF.

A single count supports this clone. CDR3 sequence reads: CASSQHQTGRLETNSPLHF. In DNA, the CDR3 is TGTGCCAGCAGCCAACACCAGACAGGGCGGCTAGAGACTAATTCACCCCTCCACTTT. The chain links TRBV4-2 to TRBJ1-6; 7 bases line up with TRBD1. Germline V lookup: CDR1 LGHNA, CDR2 YNFKEQ. This CDR3 contains 19 residues. V lost 2 bases and J lost 6; bases outside the gene matches: 16.

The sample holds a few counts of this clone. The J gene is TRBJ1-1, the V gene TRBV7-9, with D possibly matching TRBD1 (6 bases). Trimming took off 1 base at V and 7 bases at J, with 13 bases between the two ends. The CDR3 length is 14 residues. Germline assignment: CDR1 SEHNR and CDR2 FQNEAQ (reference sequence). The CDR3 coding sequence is TGTGCCAGCAGCTTAGGGCAGGGGTCGGGTGAAGCTTTCTTT. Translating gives CASSLGQGSGEAFF. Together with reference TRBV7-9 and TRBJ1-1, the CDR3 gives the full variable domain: DTGVSQNPRHKITKRGQNVTFRCDPISEHNRLYWYRQTLGQGPEFLTYFQNEAQLEKSRLLSDRFSAERPKGSFSTLEIQRTEQGDSAMYLCASSLGQGSGEAFFGQGTRLTVV.

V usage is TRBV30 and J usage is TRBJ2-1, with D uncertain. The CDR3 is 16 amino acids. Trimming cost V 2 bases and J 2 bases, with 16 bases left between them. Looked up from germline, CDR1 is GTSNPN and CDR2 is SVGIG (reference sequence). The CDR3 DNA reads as TGTGCCTGGAGTCGTGTTGGCGGCCACACCTACAATGAGCAGTTCTTC. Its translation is CAWSRVGGHTYNEQFF.

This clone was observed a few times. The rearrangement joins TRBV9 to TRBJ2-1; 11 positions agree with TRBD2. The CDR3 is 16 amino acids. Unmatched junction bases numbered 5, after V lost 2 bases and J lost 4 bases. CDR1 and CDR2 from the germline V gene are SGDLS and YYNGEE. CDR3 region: CASSVLSSGGYNEQFF. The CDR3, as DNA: TGTGCCAGCAGCGTCCTTTCTAGCGGGGGGTACAATGAGCAGTTCTTC.

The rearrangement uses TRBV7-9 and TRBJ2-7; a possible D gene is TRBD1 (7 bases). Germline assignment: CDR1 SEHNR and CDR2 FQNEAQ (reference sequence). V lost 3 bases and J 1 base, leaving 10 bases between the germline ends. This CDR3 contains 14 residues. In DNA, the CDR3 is TGTGCCAGCAGCTTTTCAGGGGGGTCCTACGAGCAGTACTTC. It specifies CASSFSGGSYEQYF.

The CDR3 nucleotides are TGCAGCGTTATCAGGGGTTACACTGAAGCTTTCTTT. It specifies CSVIRGYTEAFF. The rearrangement uses TRBV29-1 and TRBJ1-1, with D perhaps TRBD1 (6 bases). CDR3 length equals 12 residues. In germline, CDR1 is SQVTM, CDR2 ANQGSEA. The ends were cut back, 5 bases at V and 3 bases at J, with 10 bases in the middle.

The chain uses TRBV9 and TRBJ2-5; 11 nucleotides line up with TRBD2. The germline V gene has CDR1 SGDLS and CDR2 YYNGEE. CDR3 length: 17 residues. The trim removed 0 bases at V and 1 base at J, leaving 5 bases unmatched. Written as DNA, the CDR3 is TGTGCCAGCAGCGTAGGGAGACTAGCGGGATTCCAAGAGACCCAGTACTTC. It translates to CASSVGRLAGFQETQYF.

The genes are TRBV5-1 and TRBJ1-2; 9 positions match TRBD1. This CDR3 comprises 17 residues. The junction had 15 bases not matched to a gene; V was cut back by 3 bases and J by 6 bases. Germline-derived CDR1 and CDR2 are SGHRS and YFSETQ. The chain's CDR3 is CASSWPPDRGALDGYTF. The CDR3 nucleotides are TGCGCCAGCAGCTGGCCCCCGGACAGGGGCGCGTTGGATGGCTACACCTTC.

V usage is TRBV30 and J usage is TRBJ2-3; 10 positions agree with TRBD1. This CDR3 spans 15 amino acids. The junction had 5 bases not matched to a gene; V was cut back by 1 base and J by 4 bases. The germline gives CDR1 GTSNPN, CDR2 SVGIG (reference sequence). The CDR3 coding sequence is TGTGCCTGGAGTGGGGACAGGGGCCGGGCAGATACGCAGTATTTT. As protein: CAWSGDRGRADTQYF.

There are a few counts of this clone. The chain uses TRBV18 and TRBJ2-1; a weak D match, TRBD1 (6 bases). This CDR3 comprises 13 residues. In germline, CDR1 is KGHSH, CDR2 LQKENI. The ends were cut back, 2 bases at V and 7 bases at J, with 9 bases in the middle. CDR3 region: CASSPRTDNEQFF. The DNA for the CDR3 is TGTGCCAGCTCACCAAGGACAGATAATGAGCAGTTCTTC.

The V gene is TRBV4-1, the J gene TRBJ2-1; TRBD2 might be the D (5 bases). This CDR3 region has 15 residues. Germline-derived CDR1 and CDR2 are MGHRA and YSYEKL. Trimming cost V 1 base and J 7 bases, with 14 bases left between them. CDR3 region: CASSQVLGLANEQFF. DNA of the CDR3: TGCGCCAGCAGCCAAGTGCTAGGGCTAGCTAATGAGCAGTTCTTC.

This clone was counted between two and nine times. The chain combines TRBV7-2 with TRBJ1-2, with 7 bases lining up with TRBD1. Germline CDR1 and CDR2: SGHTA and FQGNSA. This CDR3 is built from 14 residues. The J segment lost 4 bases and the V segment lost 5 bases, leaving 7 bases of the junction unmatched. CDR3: CASSPPRQGYGYTF. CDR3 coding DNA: TGTGCCAGCAGCCCCCCTAGACAGGGCTATGGCTACACCTTC.

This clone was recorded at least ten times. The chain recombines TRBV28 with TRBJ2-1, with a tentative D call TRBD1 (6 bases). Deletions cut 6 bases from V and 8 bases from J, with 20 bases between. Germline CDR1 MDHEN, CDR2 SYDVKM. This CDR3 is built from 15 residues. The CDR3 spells CASRRQDPTRHEQFF. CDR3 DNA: TGTGCCAGCAGACGACAGGACCCAACGCGGCATGAGCAGTTCTTC.